Below, 12 T cell receptor beta chains from the same sample are listed, as sequenced in a study of lymphopenia after photon versus proton radiotherapy. TCRdb's table, derived via immunoSEQ multiplex PCR, lists solely in-frame clones and lacks some. This table holds 150,000 or so clones, approximately 91% found once. The starting material was peripheral blood, obtained from a patient treated with photon-based radiotherapy. All receptors come from a man aged 45-65 years with gastric cancer.

V and J are TRBV6-6 and TRBJ1-1, with 9 bases matching TRBD1. The CDR3 spans 15 residues. Germline V lookup: CDR1 MNHNY, CDR2 SVGAGI (reference sequence). The ends lost 2 bases at V and 5 bases at J; junction bases unmatched: 6. The CDR3 is CASSYQTGGRTEAFF. CDR3 in DNA: TGTGCCAGCAGTTACCAGACAGGGGGTAGGACTGAAGCTTTCTTT.

A few counts support this clone. The V gene is TRBV19, the J gene TRBJ1-4; no firm D call. Looked up from germline, CDR1 is LNHDA and CDR2 is SQIVND (reference sequence). Trimming shortened V by 8 bases and J by 8 bases, and 15 bases separated the two germline ends. CDR3 length: 13 residues. The CDR3 sequence is CASGEYGVEKLFF. DNA for the CDR3: TGTGCCAGTGGGGAATACGGGGTCGAAAAACTGTTTTTT.

With regard to this clone: Other DNA sequences of this sample code for an identical CDR3. This chain uses TRBV28 with TRBJ1-2; maybe TRBD1 (5 bases). The CDR3 sequence is 14 residues long. Between the trimmed V and J ends, which lost 1 base and 2 bases, there was a span of 8 bases. The V gene's germline CDR1 is MDHEN and CDR2 SYDVKM. The CDR3 protein is CASSLYGANYGYTF. The CDR3 DNA sequence: TGTGCCAGCAGTTTATACGGGGCGAACTATGGCTACACCTTC.

The genes are TRBV6-5 and TRBJ2-1, with D possibly called TRBD1 or TRBD2 (6 bases each). This CDR3 comprises 13 residues. The V end lost 5 bases, the J end lost 8 bases, and 13 bases lay between the germline ends. Germline V CDR1 and CDR2: MNHEY, SVGAGI. This chain's CDR3 is CASSRVRGHEQFF. CDR3 bases: TGTGCCAGCAGTCGGGTCCGGGGGCATGAGCAGTTCTTC.

The chain's CDR3 is CASSQASRDRGIRGYTF. The CDR3 nucleotides read TGTGCCAGCAGCCAAGCTTCCCGGGACCGCGGTATCCGTGGCTACACCTTC. V gene TRBV4-2 combines with J gene TRBJ1-2, with D perhaps matching TRBD1 (5 bases). This CDR3 contains 17 residues. The ends were cut back, 1 base at V and 7 bases at J, with 22 bases in the middle. Germline CDR1 reads LGHNA; CDR2 reads YNFKEQ.

The chain uses TRBV6-5 and TRBJ2-7; a weak D match, TRBD1 (6 bases). This CDR3 has 14 amino acids. The V end lost 5 bases, the J end lost 3 bases, and 14 bases lay between the germline ends. CDR1 MNHEY and CDR2 SVGAGI come from the germline V gene. The CDR3 sequence: CASSRSLTGYEQYF. The CDR3 DNA is TGTGCCAGCAGTCGATCCCTGACAGGCTACGAGCAGTACTTC.

In its sample, this clone was seen a few times. The rearrangement uses TRBV6-5 and TRBJ1-2; TRBD1 matches at 12 bases. With V trimmed by 4 bases and J by 8 bases, 8 bases remained unmatched. The CDR3 totals 15 residues. In germline, CDR1 is MNHEY, CDR2 SVGAGI. Written as DNA, the CDR3 is TGTGCCAGCAGTTCCGGGGGACAGGGGGCTCGAGGCTACACCTTC. Its protein is CASSSGGQGARGYTF.

V and J are TRBV15 and TRBJ2-7, with 8 bases matching TRBD1. V was pared by 0 bases and J by 6 bases, with 10 bases of the junction left unmatched. This CDR3 is built from 16 residues. Per germline, CDR1 LNHNV and CDR2 YYDKDF (reference sequence). The CDR3 bases are TGTGCCACCAGCAGAGATAGGACAGGGACCCGGATCGAGCAGTACTTC. Translation gives CATSRDRTGTRIEQYF.

The chain links TRBV5-8 to TRBJ2-2; perhaps TRBD2 as D (5 bases). The V and J ends lost 1 base and 7 bases respectively, with 8 bases between them. Germline CDR1 and CDR2: SGHTS and YDEGEE. The CDR3 totals 13 residues. The CDR3 reads CASSLKRSGELFF. In nucleotides, the CDR3 is TGTGCCAGCAGCTTGAAGCGGAGCGGGGAGCTGTTTTTT.

The sample holds one count of this clone. The V and J genes are TRBV7-9 and TRBJ1-1, with D possibly matching TRBD1 (5 bases). Trimming cost V 5 bases and J 1 base, with 17 bases left between them. The CDR3 spans 16 residues. Per germline, CDR1 SEHNR and CDR2 FQNEAQ (reference sequence). The CDR3 bases are TGTGCCAGCAGCGCAAACTTCAGGGTAGGGAACACTGAAGCTTTCTTT. Its translation is CASSANFRVGNTEAFF.

This sequence joins TRBV7-9 and TRBJ2-1, with D uncertain. Trimming stripped 2 bases from V and 9 bases from J, with 17 bases between. Per the germline V gene, CDR1 is SEHNR and CDR2 is FQNEAQ (reference sequence). This CDR3 is built from 15 residues. For the CDR3, the DNA is TGTGCCAGCAGCTTAATATTGGCAATGAAGTTTGAGCAGTTCTTC. Protein product: CASSLILAMKFEQFF.

CDR3 coding DNA: TGTGCCAGCAGGGGGGCAGGGGGCGTAAACACCATATATTTT. Amino acid sequence: CASRGAGGVNTIYF. The genes are TRBV2 and TRBJ1-3, with 8 bases that match TRBD1. The CDR3 covers 14 residues. The germline V gene encodes CDR1 SNHLY and CDR2 FYNNEI. V was pared by 6 bases and J by 6 bases, with 7 bases of the junction left unmatched.